The 29 T cell receptor beta chains presented below share a single source sample, sequenced in a study of blood T cells in healthy people across ages. Through a sample-barcoded 5' primer and a J-beta primer mix, a second PCR was run for roughly 6 to 12 cycles. TCRdb re-analysed the 5' RACE reads in MiXCR, keeping a single row per CDR3 protein. Of 760,000 or so distinct CDR3 sequences listed, 25% are singletons. The sample was also reused in another study, on T cells of mothers and their children.

Material for sequencing was blood. The origin of the receptors is a boy younger than 18 in good health.

This clonotype turned up a few times. The rearrangement links TRBV14 to TRBJ2-7, with D hard to call. The V gene lost 4 bases and the J gene lost 9 bases, with 10 bases spanning the gap. Germline CDR1 SGHDN, CDR2 FVKESK. CDR3 size: 11 residues. The CDR3 DNA sequence: TGTGCCAGCAGCCGTGGCTTTTTGCAGTACTTC. It yields the protein CASSRGFLQYF.

This clonotype was picked up a small number of times. The J gene is TRBJ2-1, the V gene TRBV4-1, with 7 positions matching TRBD1. The CDR3 runs 16 residues. Germline trimming cut 4 bases from V and 4 bases from J; bases unmatched to any gene: 10. From germline, CDR1 is MGHRA and CDR2 YSYEKL. CDR3 in DNA: TGCGCCAGCAGCCCAACAGGGGAGACACCTTACAATGAGCAGTTCTTC. This sequence encodes CASSPTGETPYNEQFF.

The rearrangement links TRBV6-4 to TRBJ2-5, with D maybe TRBD2 (6 bases). Trimming removed 7 bases at V and 3 bases at J, with 18 bases between. Germline V gene lookup returns CDR1 MRHNA and CDR2 SNTAGT. The CDR3 runs 15 residues. The CDR3 DNA follows: TGTGCCAGCACGTCCGGCAGGGAGGACAAAGAGACCCAGTACTTC. Protein: CASTSGREDKETQYF.

This clonotype was counted a few times. This CDR3 is CASSEVAVSYNEQFF. CDR3 coding DNA: TGTGCCAGCAGTGAAGTAGCGGTGTCCTACAATGAGCAGTTCTTC. The chain employs TRBV6-1 and TRBJ2-1; maybe TRBD2 (6 bases). Trimming took 1 base from V and 1 from J, leaving 8 bases between them. The germline CDR1 and CDR2 sequences are MNHNS and SASEGT. The CDR3 is 15 amino acids.

The V call is TRBV18, the J call TRBJ2-5; 8 bases fit TRBD1. With 3 bases clipped from V and 2 bases from J, the junction kept 5 bases outside the gene matches. The CDR3 is made up of 15 amino acids. CDR1 is KGHSH and CDR2 is LQKENI in the germline V gene. The CDR3: CASSPFRGLQETQYF. The CDR3 DNA sequence: TGTGCCAGCTCACCCTTCAGGGGGCTGCAAGAGACCCAGTACTTC.

The chain employs TRBV7-6 and TRBJ2-2; 13 bases are shared with TRBD2. J gave up 0 bases and V 4 bases, and 8 bases lay outside the gene matches. This CDR3 is built from 19 residues. In germline, CDR1 is SGHVS, CDR2 FNYEAQ. CDR3 DNA: TGTGCCAGCAGCTCATCGGGACTAGCGGGAATCGCGAACACCGGGGAGCTGTTTTTT. Translation: CASSSSGLAGIANTGELFF.

The chain joins TRBV7-2 to TRBJ2-5; TRBD2 is a possible D gene (6 bases). This CDR3 contains 14 residues. Trimming removed 2 bases from V and 5 bases from J, with 12 bases in between. Germline CDR1 reads SGHTA; CDR2 reads FQGNSA. The CDR3 DNA is TGTGCCAGCAGCTTACCCCGGGAGTGGGAGACCCAGTACTTC. Residues: CASSLPREWETQYF.

This chain links TRBV12-3 or TRBV12-4 with TRBJ1-2; TRBD1 aligns across 10 bases. V was clipped by 7 bases and J by 8 bases; unmatched bases: 13. The CDR3 runs to 15 residues. The CDR3 reads CASNPRPGQGKGYTF. CDR3 in DNA: TGTGCCAGCAACCCACGCCCGGGACAGGGGAAGGGCTACACCTTC.

This clonotype was counted only a few times. This sequence joins TRBV12-3 or TRBV12-4 and TRBJ1-5; no reliable D call. The CDR3 covers 13 residues. The V end lost 3 bases, the J end lost 6 bases, and 9 bases lay between the germline ends. CDR3 bases: TGTGCCAGCAGTTTTTCGGGTGCTCAGCCCCAGCATTTT. Translated: CASSFSGAQPQHF.

This clonotype has just a few counts. The rearrangement links TRBV7-2 to TRBJ2-2, with D uncertain. The V end was cut by 5 bases, the J end by 7 bases, with 17 bases between. CDR3 size: 15 residues. Germline CDR1 and CDR2: SGHTA and FQGNSA. In DNA form, the CDR3 reads TGTGCCAGCAGCCCCCGACTTGCCCAAGGCGGGGAGCTGTTTTTT. This codes for CASSPRLAQGGELFF. Full variable domain (outside the CDR3, taken from reference TRBV7-2 and TRBJ2-2): GAGVSQSPSNKVTEKGKDVELRCDPISGHTALYWYRQSLGQGLEFLIYFQGNSAPDKSGLPSDRFSAERTGGSVSTLTIQRTQQEDSAVYLCASSPRLAQGGELFFGEGSRLTVL.

This chain joins TRBV10-3 and TRBJ1-5; D gene ambiguous. CDR1 is ENHRY and CDR2 is SYGVKD in the germline V gene. The CDR3 spans 15 residues. Deletions cut 3 bases from V and 2 bases from J, with 11 bases between. In nucleotides, the CDR3 is TGTGCCATCAGTGACCGGTCTTGGGGCAATCAGCCCCAGCATTTT. Translating it yields CAISDRSWGNQPQHF.

This clonotype was seen only a few times. J is TRBJ2-3 and V is TRBV7-8; D is perhaps TRBD1 or TRBD2 (6 bases each). V was cut by 4 bases and J by 3 bases, with 11 bases left in between. The germline gives CDR1 SGHVS, CDR2 FQNEAQ. There are 14 residues in the CDR3. The CDR3 DNA reads TGTGCCAGCAGCTCTAGGAGGGGGACAGATACGCAGTATTTT. Encoded protein: CASSSRRGTDTQYF.

This sequence joins TRBV19 and TRBJ2-1; tentatively, D is TRBD2 (5 bases). The germline V gene encodes CDR1 LNHDA and CDR2 SQIVND (reference sequence). CDR3 size: 15 residues. Trimming shortened V by 8 bases and J by 0 bases, and 14 bases separated the two germline ends. The chain's CDR3 is CASGSGPSSYNEQFF. The DNA for the CDR3 is TGTGCCAGTGGAAGCGGTCCCAGCTCCTACAATGAGCAGTTCTTC.

This clonotype occurred a few times. The rearrangement links TRBV14 to TRBJ2-1, with a possible D match to TRBD2 (6 bases). Trimming took 1 base from V and 8 from J, leaving 24 bases between them. Looked up from germline, CDR1 is SGHDN and CDR2 is FVKESK. This CDR3 spans 18 amino acids. The CDR3 bases are TGTGCCAGCAGCCAAGGGTTCGCGGGACCAAGGAGCTGGGATGAGCAGTTCTTC. Amino acids: CASSQGFAGPRSWDEQFF.

This clonotype came up a few times. This chain joins TRBV2 and TRBJ2-5; D uncertain. The J call may be in error: the DNA end matches TRBJ2-7 better. This CDR3 has 11 amino acids. Germline V gene sequence: CDR1 SNHLY, CDR2 FYNNEI. CDR3 amino acids: CAITQYHEQYF. For the CDR3, the DNA is TGTGCCATCACTCAGTACCACGAGCAGTACTTC.

This chain uses TRBV10-3 with TRBJ2-5; D might be TRBD2 (5 bases). V was cut by 3 bases and J by 2 bases, with 22 bases left in between. Germline lookup yields CDR1 ENHRY and CDR2 SYGVKD. The CDR3 contains 18 residues. The CDR3 DNA is TGTGCCATCAGTGACACTGCTGGAAGCACTAGTGCACAAGAGACCCAGTACTTC. Translation: CAISDTAGSTSAQETQYF.

The CDR3 nucleotides are TGTGCCAGCAGCTTAGCCGCGACAGCTACGAACTATGGCTACACCTTC. Translation: CASSLAATATNYGYTF. The chain has TRBV7-8 and TRBJ1-2; a possible D gene is TRBD1 (5 bases). Germline CDR1 is SGHVS and CDR2 is FQNEAQ. The V and J ends lost 0 bases and 2 bases respectively, with 13 bases between them. There are 16 residues in the CDR3.

The rearrangement joins TRBV18 to TRBJ1-1; D is unresolved. The CDR3 spans 15 residues. Germline assignment: CDR1 KGHSH and CDR2 LQKENI. The ends were cut back, 2 bases at V and 2 bases at J, with 12 bases in the middle. The CDR3 region is CASSPVVSVNTEAFF. Here the CDR3 DNA reads TGTGCCAGCTCACCAGTCGTGTCCGTCAACACTGAAGCTTTCTTT.

Worth noting for this clonotype: The conserved phenylalanine or tryptophan is not found at the CDR3 terminus, so this likely reflects a read error. The J gene is TRBJ2-5, the V gene TRBV7-9; TRBD2 aligns across 10 bases. This CDR3 comprises 16 residues. Losses at the gene ends were 1 base for V and 4 bases for J; bases not matched to a gene: 6. Looked up from germline, CDR1 is SEHNR and CDR2 is FQNEAQ (reference sequence). The CDR3 protein is CASSLDLAGAGETQYL. The CDR3 bases are TGTGCCAGCAGCTTAGATCTAGCGGGAGCAGGAGAGACCCAGTACCTC.

The rearrangement uses TRBV18 and TRBJ1-1; D remains ambiguous. The germline V gene encodes CDR1 KGHSH and CDR2 LQKENI. V lost 2 bases, J lost 4 bases, and 14 bases lay in between. The CDR3 is made up of 15 amino acids. The CDR3, as DNA: TGTGCCAGCTCACCAAGAGTCTCCCCCGGCACTGAAGCTTTCTTT. Translated: CASSPRVSPGTEAFF.

V gene TRBV9 combines with J gene TRBJ2-1; TRBD2 matches at 8 bases. Judging by the DNA end, TRBJ2-5 fits better; the J call may be wrong. This CDR3 is built from 16 residues. Germline V gives CDR1 SGDLS, CDR2 YYNGEE. In DNA form, the CDR3 reads TGTGCCAGCAGCGTAGGATGGGCTAGCGGGCCGACCACCCAGTACTTC. This gives the protein CASSVGWASGPTTQYF.

The chain recombines TRBV7-9 with TRBJ1-2; TRBD1 agrees at 9 bases. V gave up 5 bases and J gave up 0 bases; unmatched junction bases: 7. The germline V gene encodes CDR1 SEHNR and CDR2 FQNEAQ (reference sequence). This CDR3 comprises 16 residues. The CDR3 DNA is TGTGCCAGCAGCCGTTCGGACAGGGGAGCTAACTATGGCTACACCTTC. It translates to CASSRSDRGANYGYTF.

In regard to this clonotype: A much more abundant neighbour one base away suggests this may be a read error. The CDR3 sequence is CASSLVRESKNIQYF. The CDR3 DNA sequence: TGTGCCAGCAGTTTAGTGAGGGAGAGCAAAAACATTCAGTACTTC. The chain couples TRBV12-3 or TRBV12-4 to TRBJ2-4; maybe TRBD2 (5 bases). The CDR3 has 15 residues. Between the trimmed V and J ends, which lost 1 base and 3 bases, there was a span of 10 bases.

This clonotype was counted at least ten times. Mismatch with germline at one junction end may stem from a read error. The CDR3 reads CASSLGGQKQETQYF. In DNA form, the CDR3 reads TGTGCTAGCAGCTTAGGGGGGCAGAAGCAAGAGACCCAGTACTTC. V and J are TRBV7-7 and TRBJ2-5; D possibly uses TRBD1 or TRBD2 (6 bases each). This CDR3 region has 15 residues. CDR1 and CDR2 from the germline V gene are SSHAT and FNYEAQ (reference sequence).

The chain uses TRBV6-1 and TRBJ1-6; 7 bases map to TRBD1. The germline V gene has CDR1 MNHNS and CDR2 SASEGT. With V trimmed by 4 bases and J by 5 bases, 2 bases remained unmatched. The CDR3 length is 14 residues. CDR3 nucleotide sequence: TGTGCCAGCAGTGGCGGGACAGATAATTCACCCCTCCACTTT. Protein: CASSGGTDNSPLHF.

The table lists this clonotype with a few counts. J is TRBJ1-4 and V is TRBV11-2, with D possibly being TRBD1 (5 bases). The CDR3 runs 15 residues. The V end lost 1 base, the J end lost 8 bases, and 14 bases lay between the germline ends. Germline V gives CDR1 SGHAT, CDR2 FQNNGV. The CDR3 loop is CASSLGTGVGEKLFF. In DNA, the CDR3 is TGTGCCAGCAGCTTAGGAACGGGGGTTGGGGAAAAACTGTTTTTT.

Only one count was recorded for this clonotype. Written as DNA, the CDR3 is TGTGCCAGCAGCTTCCGGGACAGGGCCTACAATGAGCAGTTCTTC. Translation gives CASSFRDRAYNEQFF. J is TRBJ2-1 and V is TRBV11-1; 9 bases are a match to TRBD1. The germline V gene has CDR1 SGHAT and CDR2 FQDESV (reference sequence). J lost 2 bases, V lost 3 bases, and 2 bases had no gene match. This CDR3 is built from 15 residues. Full variable domain (remainder filled in from reference TRBV11-1 and TRBJ2-1): EAEVAQSPRYKITEKSQAVAFWCDPISGHATLYWYRQILGQGPELLVQFQDESVVDDSQLPKDRFSAERLKGVDSTLKIQPAELGDSAMYLCASSFRDRAYNEQFFGPGTRLTVL.

The V and J genes are TRBV7-3 and TRBJ2-1; 11 bases fit TRBD2. The V and J ends lost 3 bases and 7 bases, in that order; junction bases with no gene match: 5. The CDR3 covers 15 residues. CDR1 and CDR2 from the germline V gene are SGHTA and FQGTGA. DNA of the CDR3: TGTGCCAGCAGCTTTAGCGGGGGGGCCGTTAATGAGCAGTTCTTC. Translation: CASSFSGGAVNEQFF.

This clonotype was counted between two and nine times. The chain has TRBV11-3 and TRBJ2-5; TRBD2 matches 10 bases. V lost 5 bases to trimming and J lost 4 bases; unmatched junction nucleotides: 10. Germline values: CDR1 SGHNT, CDR2 YENEEA. The CDR3 spans 16 residues. The CDR3 bases are TGTGCCAGCAGCCAAGGACTAGCGGAGGGGGGAGAGACCCAGTACTTC. The encoded protein is CASSQGLAEGGETQYF.